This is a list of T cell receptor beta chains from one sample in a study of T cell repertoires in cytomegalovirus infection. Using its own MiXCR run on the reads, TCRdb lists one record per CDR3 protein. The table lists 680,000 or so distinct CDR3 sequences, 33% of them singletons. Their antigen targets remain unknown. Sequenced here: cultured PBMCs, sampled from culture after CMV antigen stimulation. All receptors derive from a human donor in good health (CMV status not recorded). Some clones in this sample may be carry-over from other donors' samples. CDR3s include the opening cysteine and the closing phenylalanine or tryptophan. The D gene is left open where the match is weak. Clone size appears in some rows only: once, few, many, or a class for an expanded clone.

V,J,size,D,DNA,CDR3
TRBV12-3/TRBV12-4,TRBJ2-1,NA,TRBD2,TGTGCCAGCAGTTCCAAGGGACTAGCGGTACACAATGAGCAGTTCTTC,CASSSKGLAVHNEQFF
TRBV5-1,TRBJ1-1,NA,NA,TGCGCCAGCAGCGTGACAATGAACACTGAAGCTTTCTTT,CASSVTMNTEAFF
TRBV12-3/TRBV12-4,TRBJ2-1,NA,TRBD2,TGTGCCAGCACCTCTAGCGGGGGGCGTGATGAGCAGTTCTTC,CASTSSGGRDEQFF
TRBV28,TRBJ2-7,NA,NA,NA,CASSTSSGTFF
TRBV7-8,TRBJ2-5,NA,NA,TGTGCCAGCAGCGCAGGCCGGAAACAAGAGACCCAGTACTTC,CASSAGRKQETQYF
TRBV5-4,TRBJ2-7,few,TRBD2,TGTGCCAGCAGCTTTGGGACTAGTTCCGAGCAGTACTTC,CASSFGTSSEQYF
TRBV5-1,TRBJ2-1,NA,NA,TGCGCCAGCAGCGACGTCGGGGCCAATTACAATGAGCAGTTCTTC,CASSDVGANYNEQFF
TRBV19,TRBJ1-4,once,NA,TGTGCCAGTAGTATAGCTGACAGAAGAGAAAAACTGTTTTTT,CASSIADRREKLFF
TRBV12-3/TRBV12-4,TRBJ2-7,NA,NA,TGTGCCAGCAGCGTGGAGGGCGCCTACGAGCAGTACTTC,CASSVEGAYEQYF
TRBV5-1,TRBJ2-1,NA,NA,TGCGCCAGCAGCTTGGGGCCCACAGGGAACATTGAGCAGTTCTTC,CASSLGPTGNIEQFF
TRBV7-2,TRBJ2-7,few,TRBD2,TGTGCCAGCAGCTCAAACGCGGGGGGACACTACGAGCAGTACTTC,CASSSNAGGHYEQYF
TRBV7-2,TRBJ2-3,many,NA,TGTGCCAGCAGCCCCCGGGCCGCAGTAGATACGCAGTATTTT,CASSPRAAVDTQYF
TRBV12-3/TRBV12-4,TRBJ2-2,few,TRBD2,TGTGCCAGCAGGAGGAAAGCGGGAGGGCCTAACGGGGAGCTGTTTTTT,CASRRKAGGPNGELFF
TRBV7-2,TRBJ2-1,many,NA,TGTGCCAGCAGCCAGGCGATGGTGAGCTCCTACAATGAGCAGTTCTTC,CASSQAMVSSYNEQFF
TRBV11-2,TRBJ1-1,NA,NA,TGTGCCAGCAGCCGCGCCGGGGGGGGGGCGACTGAAGCTTTCTTT,CASSRAGGGATEAFF
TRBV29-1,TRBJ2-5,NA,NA,TGCAGCGTTGTGCCCAGGCACGACCAAGAGACCCAGTACTTC,CSVVPRHDQETQYF
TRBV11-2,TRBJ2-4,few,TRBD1,TGTGCCAGCAGACGCACAGGGGAGATCATTCAGTACTTC,CASRRTGEIIQYF
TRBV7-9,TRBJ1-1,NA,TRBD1,TGTGCCAGCACCCGAGGACAGGGGGCCTTCACTGAAGCTTTCTTT,CASTRGQGAFTEAFF
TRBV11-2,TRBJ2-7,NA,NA,TGTGCCAGCAGCTTAGATCGGAGGGTATCCTACGAGCAGTACTTC,CASSLDRRVSYEQYF
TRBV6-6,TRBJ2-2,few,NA,TGTGCCAGCAGTCTCAGGGGTAGTGGCACCGGGGAGCTGTTTTTT,CASSLRGSGTGELFF
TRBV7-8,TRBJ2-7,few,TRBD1,TGTGCCAGCAGCTTTAGGGTCATGGGACAGGGGTTCTACGAGCAGTACTTC,CASSFRVMGQGFYEQYF
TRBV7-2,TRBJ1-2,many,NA,TGTGCCAGCAGCCCCCGCGCCTGGCTCTATGGCTACACCTTC,CASSPRAWLYGYTF